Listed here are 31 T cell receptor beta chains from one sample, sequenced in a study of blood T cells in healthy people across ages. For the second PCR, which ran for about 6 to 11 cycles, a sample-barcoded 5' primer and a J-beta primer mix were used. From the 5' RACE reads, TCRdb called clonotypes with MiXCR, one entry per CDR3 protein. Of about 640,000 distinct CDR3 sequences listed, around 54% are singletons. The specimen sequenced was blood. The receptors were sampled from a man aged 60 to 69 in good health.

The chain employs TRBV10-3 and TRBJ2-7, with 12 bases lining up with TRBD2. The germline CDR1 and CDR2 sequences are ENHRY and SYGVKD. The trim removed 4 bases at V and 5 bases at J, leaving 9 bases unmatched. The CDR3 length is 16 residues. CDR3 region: CAISVPLAGGRNEQYF. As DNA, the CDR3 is TGTGCCATCAGTGTCCCACTAGCGGGGGGCCGGAACGAGCAGTACTTC.

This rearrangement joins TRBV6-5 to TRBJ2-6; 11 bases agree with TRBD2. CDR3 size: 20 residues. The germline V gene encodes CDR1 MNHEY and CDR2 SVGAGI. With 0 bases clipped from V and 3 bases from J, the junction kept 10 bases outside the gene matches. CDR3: CASSYSFLAGGLSGANVLTF. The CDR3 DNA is TGTGCCAGCAGTTACTCGTTTCTAGCGGGGGGACTTAGTGGGGCCAACGTCCTGACTTTC.

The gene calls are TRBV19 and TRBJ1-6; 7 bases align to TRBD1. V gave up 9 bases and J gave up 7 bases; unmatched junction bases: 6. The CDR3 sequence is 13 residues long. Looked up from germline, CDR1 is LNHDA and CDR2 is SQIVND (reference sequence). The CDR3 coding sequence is TGTGCCAGCCAAGACAGGGTGAATTCACCCCTCCACTTT. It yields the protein CASQDRVNSPLHF. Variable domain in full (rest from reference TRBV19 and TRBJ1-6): DGGITQSPKYLFRKEGQNVTLSCEQNLNHDAMYWYRQDPGQGLRLIYYSQIVNDFQKGDIAEGYSVSREKKESFPLTVTSAQKNPTAFYLCASQDRVNSPLHFGNGTRLTVT.

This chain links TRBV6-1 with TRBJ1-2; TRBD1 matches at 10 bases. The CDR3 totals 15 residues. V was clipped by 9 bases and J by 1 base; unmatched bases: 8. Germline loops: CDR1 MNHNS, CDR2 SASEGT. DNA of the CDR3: TGTGCCAGTACCCCCGGGACAGGGGATAACTATGGCTACACCTTC. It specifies CASTPGTGDNYGYTF.

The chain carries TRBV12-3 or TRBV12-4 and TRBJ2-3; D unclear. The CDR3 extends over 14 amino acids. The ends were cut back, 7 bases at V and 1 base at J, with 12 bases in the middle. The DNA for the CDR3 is TGTGCCAGCACCAGTCAAGTGCGCACAGATACGCAGTATTTT. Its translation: CASTSQVRTDTQYF.

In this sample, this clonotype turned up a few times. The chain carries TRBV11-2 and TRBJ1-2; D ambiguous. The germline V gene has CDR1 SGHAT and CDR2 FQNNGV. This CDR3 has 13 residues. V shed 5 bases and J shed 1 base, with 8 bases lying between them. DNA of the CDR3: TGTGCCAGCAGCCCGACCCTTAACTATGGCTACACCTTC. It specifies CASSPTLNYGYTF.

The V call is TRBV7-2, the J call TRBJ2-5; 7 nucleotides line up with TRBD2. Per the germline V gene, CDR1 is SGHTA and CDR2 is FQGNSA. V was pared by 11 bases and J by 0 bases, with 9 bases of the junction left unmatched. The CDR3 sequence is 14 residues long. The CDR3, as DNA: TGTGCCGGGTTGATGCGGGGGAACCAAGAGACCCAGTACTTC. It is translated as CAGLMRGNQETQYF.

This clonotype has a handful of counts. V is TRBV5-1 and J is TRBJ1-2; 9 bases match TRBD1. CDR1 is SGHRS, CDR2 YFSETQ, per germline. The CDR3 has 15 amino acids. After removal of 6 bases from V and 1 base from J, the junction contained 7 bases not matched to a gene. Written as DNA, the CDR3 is TGCGCCAGCACCTCGACAGGGGGTAATAACTATGGCTACACCTTC. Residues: CASTSTGGNNYGYTF.

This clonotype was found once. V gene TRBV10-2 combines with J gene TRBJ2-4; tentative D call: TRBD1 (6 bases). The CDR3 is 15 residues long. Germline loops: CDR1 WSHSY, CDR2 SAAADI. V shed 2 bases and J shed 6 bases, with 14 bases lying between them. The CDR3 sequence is CASSEPRTALNIQYF. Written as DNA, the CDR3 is TGCGCCAGCAGTGAGCCGCGGACAGCTTTAAACATTCAGTACTTC.

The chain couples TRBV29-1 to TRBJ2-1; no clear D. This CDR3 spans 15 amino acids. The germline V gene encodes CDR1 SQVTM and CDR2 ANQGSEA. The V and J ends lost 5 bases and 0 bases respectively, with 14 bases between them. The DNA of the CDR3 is TGCAGCGTTTTAGGCCAACCTCTCTCCTACAATGAGCAGTTCTTC. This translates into CSVLGQPLSYNEQFF.

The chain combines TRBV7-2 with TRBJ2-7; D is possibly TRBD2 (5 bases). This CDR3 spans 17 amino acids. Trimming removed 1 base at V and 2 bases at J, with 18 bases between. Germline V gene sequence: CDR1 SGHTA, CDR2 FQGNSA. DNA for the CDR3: TGTGCCAGCAGCTTAGTGGGAGTGGCGGGCTCCCCCTACGAGCAGTACTTC. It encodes CASSLVGVAGSPYEQYF.

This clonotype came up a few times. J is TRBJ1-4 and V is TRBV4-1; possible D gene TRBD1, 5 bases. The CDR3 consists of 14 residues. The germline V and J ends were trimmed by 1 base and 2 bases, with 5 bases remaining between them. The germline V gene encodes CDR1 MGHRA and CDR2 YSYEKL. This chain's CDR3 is CASSQGGTNEKLFF. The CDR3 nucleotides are TGCGCCAGCAGCCAAGGGGGCACTAATGAAAAACTGTTTTTT.

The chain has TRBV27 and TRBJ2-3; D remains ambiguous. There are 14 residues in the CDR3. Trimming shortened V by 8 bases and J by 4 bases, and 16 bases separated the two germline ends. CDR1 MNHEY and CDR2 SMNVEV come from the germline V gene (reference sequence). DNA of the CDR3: TGTGCCAGCGCCCCCAGCAGTCCTGCAGATACGCAGTATTTT. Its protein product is CASAPSSPADTQYF.

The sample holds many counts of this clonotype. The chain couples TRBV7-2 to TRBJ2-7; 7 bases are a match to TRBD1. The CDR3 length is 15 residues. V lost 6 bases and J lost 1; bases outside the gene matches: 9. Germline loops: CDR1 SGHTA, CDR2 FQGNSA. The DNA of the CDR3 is TGTGCCAGCAGTTACCGGGACAGAGCGTCCTACGAGCAGTACTTC. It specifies CASSYRDRASYEQYF.

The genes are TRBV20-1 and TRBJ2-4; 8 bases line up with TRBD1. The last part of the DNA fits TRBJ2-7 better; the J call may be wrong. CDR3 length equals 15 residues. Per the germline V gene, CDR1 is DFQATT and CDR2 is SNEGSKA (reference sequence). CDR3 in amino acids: CSASDYGRGHSEQYF. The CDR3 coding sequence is TGCAGTGCTAGCGACTACGGCAGGGGGCATAGCGAGCAGTACTTC.

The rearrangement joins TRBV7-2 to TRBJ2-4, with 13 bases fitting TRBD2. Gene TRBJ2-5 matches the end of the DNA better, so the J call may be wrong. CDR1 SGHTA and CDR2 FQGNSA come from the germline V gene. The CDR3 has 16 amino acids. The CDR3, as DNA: TGTGCCAGCAGACGTACTAGCGGGGGGGTTGAAGAGACCCAGTACTTC. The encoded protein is CASRRTSGGVEETQYF.

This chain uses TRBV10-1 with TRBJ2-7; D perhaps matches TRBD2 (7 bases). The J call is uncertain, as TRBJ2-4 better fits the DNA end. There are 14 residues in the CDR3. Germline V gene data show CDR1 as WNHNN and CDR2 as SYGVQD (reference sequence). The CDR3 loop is CASSPRGGGNIQYF. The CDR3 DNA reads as TGCGCCAGCAGTCCCAGGGGAGGGGGAAACATTCAGTACTTC.

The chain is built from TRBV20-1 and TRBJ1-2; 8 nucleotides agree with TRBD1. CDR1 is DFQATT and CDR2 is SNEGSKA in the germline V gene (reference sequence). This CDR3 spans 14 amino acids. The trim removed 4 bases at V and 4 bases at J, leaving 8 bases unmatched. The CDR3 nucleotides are TGCAGTGCTAAACCACAGGGGGAGGGCTATGGCTACACCTTC. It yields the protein CSAKPQGEGYGYTF.

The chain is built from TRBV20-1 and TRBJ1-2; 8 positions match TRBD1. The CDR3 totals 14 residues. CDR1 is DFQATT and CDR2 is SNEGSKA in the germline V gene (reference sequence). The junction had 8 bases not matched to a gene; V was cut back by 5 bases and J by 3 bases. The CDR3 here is CSAPRQGTDYGYTF. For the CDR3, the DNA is TGCAGTGCTCCCAGACAGGGGACGGACTATGGCTACACCTTC.

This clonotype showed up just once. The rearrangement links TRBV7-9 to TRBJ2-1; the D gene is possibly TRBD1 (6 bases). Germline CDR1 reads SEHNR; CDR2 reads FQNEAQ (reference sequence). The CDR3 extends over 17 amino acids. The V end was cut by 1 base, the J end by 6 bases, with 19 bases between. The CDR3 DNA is TGTGCCAGCAGCTTAGAGACCCGGACAGATATAGTCAATGAGCAGTTCTTC. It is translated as CASSLETRTDIVNEQFF.

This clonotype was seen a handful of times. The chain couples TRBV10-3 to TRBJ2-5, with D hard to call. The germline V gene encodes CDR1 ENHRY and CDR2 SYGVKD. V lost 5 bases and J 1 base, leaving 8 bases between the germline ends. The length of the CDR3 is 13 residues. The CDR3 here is CAISSRAQETQYF. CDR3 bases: TGTGCCATCAGTTCCCGGGCCCAAGAGACCCAGTACTTC.

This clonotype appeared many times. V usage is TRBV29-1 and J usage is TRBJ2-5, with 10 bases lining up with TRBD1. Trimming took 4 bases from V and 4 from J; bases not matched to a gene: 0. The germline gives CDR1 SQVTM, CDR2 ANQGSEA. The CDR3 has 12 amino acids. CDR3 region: CSVGDRGETQYF. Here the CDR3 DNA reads TGCAGCGTTGGGGACAGGGGAGAGACCCAGTACTTC.

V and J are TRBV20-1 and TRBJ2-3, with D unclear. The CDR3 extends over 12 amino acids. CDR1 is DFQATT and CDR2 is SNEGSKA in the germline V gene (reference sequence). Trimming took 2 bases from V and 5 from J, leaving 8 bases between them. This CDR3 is CSARYMGDTQYF. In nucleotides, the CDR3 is TGCAGTGCTAGATACATGGGAGATACGCAGTATTTT.

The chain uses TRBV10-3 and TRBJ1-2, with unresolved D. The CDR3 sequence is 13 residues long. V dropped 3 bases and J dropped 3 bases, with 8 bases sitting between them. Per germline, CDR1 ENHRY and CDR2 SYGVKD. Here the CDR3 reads CAISDVADYGYTF. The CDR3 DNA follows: TGTGCCATCAGTGATGTGGCTGACTATGGCTACACCTTC.

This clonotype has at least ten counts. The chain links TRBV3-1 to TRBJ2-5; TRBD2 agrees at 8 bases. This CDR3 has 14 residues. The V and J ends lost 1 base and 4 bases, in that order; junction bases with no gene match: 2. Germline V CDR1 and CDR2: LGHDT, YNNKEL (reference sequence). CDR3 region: CASSQVRGGETQYF. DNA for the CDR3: TGTGCCAGCAGCCAAGTCCGGGGGGGAGAGACCCAGTACTTC.

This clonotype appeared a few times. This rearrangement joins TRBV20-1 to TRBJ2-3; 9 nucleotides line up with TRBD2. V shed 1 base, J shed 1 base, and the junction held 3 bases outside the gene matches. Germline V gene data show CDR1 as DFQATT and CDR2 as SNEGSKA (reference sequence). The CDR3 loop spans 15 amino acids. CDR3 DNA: TGCAGTGCTAGAGTTGCTAGCGGGGGCACAGATACGCAGTATTTT. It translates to CSARVASGGTDTQYF.

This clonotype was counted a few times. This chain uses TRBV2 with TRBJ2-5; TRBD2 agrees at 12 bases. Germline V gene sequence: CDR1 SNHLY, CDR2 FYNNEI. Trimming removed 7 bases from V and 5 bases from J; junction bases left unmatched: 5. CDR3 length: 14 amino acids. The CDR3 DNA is TGTGCCAGCACCGGACTAGCGGGGCAGGAGACCCAGTACTTC. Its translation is CASTGLAGQETQYF.

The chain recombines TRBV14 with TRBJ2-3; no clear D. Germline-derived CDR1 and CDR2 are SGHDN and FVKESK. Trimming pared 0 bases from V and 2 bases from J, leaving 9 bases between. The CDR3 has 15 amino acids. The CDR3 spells CASSQEHRYTDTQYF. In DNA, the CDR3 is TGTGCCAGCAGCCAAGAACACCGCTACACAGATACGCAGTATTTT.

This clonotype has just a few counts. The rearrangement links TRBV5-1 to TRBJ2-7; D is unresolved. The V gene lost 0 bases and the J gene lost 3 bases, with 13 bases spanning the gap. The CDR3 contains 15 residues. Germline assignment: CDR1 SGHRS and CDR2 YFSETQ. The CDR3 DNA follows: TGCGCCAGCAGCTTGGAGTCGACGGGCAACTACGAGCAGTACTTC. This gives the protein CASSLESTGNYEQYF.

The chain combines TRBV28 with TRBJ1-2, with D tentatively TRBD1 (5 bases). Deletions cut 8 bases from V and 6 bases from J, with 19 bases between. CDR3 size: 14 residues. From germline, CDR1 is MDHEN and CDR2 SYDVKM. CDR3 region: CASSVAPRVDGYTF. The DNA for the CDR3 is TGTGCCAGCTCAGTTGCCCCCAGGGTCGATGGCTACACCTTC.

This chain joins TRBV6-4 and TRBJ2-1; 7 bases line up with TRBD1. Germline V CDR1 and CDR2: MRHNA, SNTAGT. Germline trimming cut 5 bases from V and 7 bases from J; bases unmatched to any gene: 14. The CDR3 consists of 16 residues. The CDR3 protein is CASSPAGQQGMNEQFF. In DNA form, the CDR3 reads TGTGCCAGCAGTCCGGCGGGTCAACAGGGGATGAATGAGCAGTTCTTC.